These T cell receptor beta chains were read from a single sample in a study of blood T cell repertoires in COVID-19. Measured with immunoSEQ multiplex PCR; TCRdb has only the in-frame clones, and not every one. The sample lists approximately 120,000 clones, around 85% occurring once. Material for sequencing was peripheral blood. The receptors shown here come from a woman at least 80 years old with COVID-19, enrolled during active disease. Each CDR3 is given with its conserved first and last residue. The D gene is left open where the match is weak. Only part of the rows carry a size: once, few, many, or a class if the clone is expanded.

TGTGCCAGCAGCCTTGCTAGTGTATTAGCATATGGCTACACCTTC,CASSLASVLAYGYTF,-,-,TRBJ1-2,15,TRBV7-9
TGTGCCAGCAGTGAACCTAGCGGGAGGGTAGATACGCAGTATTTT,CASSEPSGRVDTQYF,TRBD2,-,TRBJ2-3,15,TRBV2
TGTGCCAGCAGCGTAGGGCAGGGTAGAGAGACCCAGTACTTC,CASSVGQGRETQYF,-,-,TRBJ2-5,14,TRBV9
TGTGCCAGCAGCGTAGCTCCTAGCGGGACGGACGAGCAGTACTTC,CASSVAPSGTDEQYF,TRBD2,-,TRBJ2-7,15,TRBV9
TGTGCCAGTAGTATGATGGAGGGGTCCTACGAGCAGTACTTC,CASSMMEGSYEQYF,-,-,TRBJ2-7,14,TRBV19
TGTGCCAGTAGCCCGACTTGGAACTCCTACAATGAGCAGTTCTTC,CASSPTWNSYNEQFF,-,once,TRBJ2-1,15,TRBV19
TGCGCCAGCAGCTCCCTAGGAGGGACAGATACGCAGTATTTT,CASSSLGGTDTQYF,-,-,TRBJ2-3,14,TRBV5-1
TGTGCCAGCAGTCTGGGACTAGCGGGACCGGCTGATACGCAGTATTTT,CASSLGLAGPADTQYF,TRBD2,-,TRBJ2-3,16,TRBV27
TGTGCCAGCACCGCGACTAGTTCGGGCGAGCAGTACTTC,CASTATSSGEQYF,-,-,TRBJ2-7,13,TRBV11-2
TGTGCCAGCAGTTCAACGGGTTTTGGAAACACCATATATTTT,CASSSTGFGNTIYF,-,few,TRBJ1-3,14,TRBV11-2
TGTGCCAGCAGTTACGAGGCCGTCTATGGCTACACCTTC,CASSYEAVYGYTF,-,-,TRBJ1-2,13,TRBV6-5
TGCGCCAGCAGCTTGAATAGCGGGACCTACGAGCAGTACTTC,CASSLNSGTYEQYF,TRBD2,few,TRBJ2-7,14,TRBV5-1
TGTGCCAGCAGCCAAGGTGAGGGCGCGTATGGCTACACCTTC,CASSQGEGAYGYTF,-,-,TRBJ1-2,14,TRBV3-1/TRBV3-2
TGTGCCAGCTCACCAAATCTTCCCGATACGCAGTATTTT,CASSPNLPDTQYF,-,-,TRBJ2-3,13,TRBV18
TGTGCCAGCAGCGTTAAAACATCTGGAAACACCATATATTTT,CASSVKTSGNTIYF,-,-,TRBJ1-3,14,TRBV9
TGTGCCATCAGTGACGGGGGAAAAGAGACCCAGTACTTC,CAISDGGKETQYF,-,once,TRBJ2-5,13,TRBV10-3
TGTGCCAGTAGCAAACCCGACAGGGGGCTATTGAGTGGCAATGAGCAGTTCTTC,CASSKPDRGLLSGNEQFF,TRBD1,-,TRBJ2-1,18,TRBV19
TGTGCCAGCAGCCTTCCGGGACAGGGTAACGAGCAGTACTTC,CASSLPGQGNEQYF,TRBD1,-,TRBJ2-7,14,TRBV7-2
TGTGCCAGTAGTATAGCCACTAGCGGGAGAGATACGCAGTATTTT,CASSIATSGRDTQYF,TRBD2,-,TRBJ2-3,15,TRBV19
TGTGCCAGCAGCACCTCTGGCCAGGGCCTGGCGAATGAGCAGTTCTTC,CASSTSGQGLANEQFF,-,-,TRBJ2-1,16,TRBV11-1
TGTGCCAGCAGCTCTGGACAGGGATCCTACGAGCAGTACTTC,CASSSGQGSYEQYF,TRBD1,-,TRBJ2-7,14,TRBV7-9
TGTGCCAGCAGTCAGCACAGTTACAATCAGCCCCAGCATTTT,CASSQHSYNQPQHF,-,-,TRBJ1-5,14,TRBV2
TGTGCCAGCAGTCCGACAGGGGTCAACACTGAAGCTTTCTTT,CASSPTGVNTEAFF,TRBD1,-,TRBJ1-1,14,TRBV27
TGCAGCGTTGATGCGGGAGTCTCTGGGGCCAACGTCCTGACTTTC,CSVDAGVSGANVLTF,TRBD2,-,TRBJ2-6,15,TRBV29-1
TGTGCCAGCAGTTACCCCGGGCGGGTTTCGCTCATGAACACTGAAGCTTTCTTT,CASSYPGRVSLMNTEAFF,-,-,TRBJ1-1,18,TRBV6-2/TRBV6-3
TGTGCCACTCAGGGGAATGAGCAGTTCTTC,CATQGNEQFF,-,-,TRBJ2-1,10,TRBV2
TGTGCCAGTAGTGCCCAGGACAGGGGGAGTGGCTACACCTTC,CASSAQDRGSGYTF,TRBD1,-,TRBJ1-2,14,TRBV19
TGTGCCAGCAGCCTGACTTTAAACGAGCAGTACTTC,CASSLTLNEQYF,-,once,TRBJ2-7,12,TRBV6-2/TRBV6-3
TGCGCCAGCAGCTCGGGACTAGCGGGAGGAAATGAGCAGTTCTTC,CASSSGLAGGNEQFF,TRBD2,few,TRBJ2-1,15,TRBV5-1
TGTGCCAGCAGCTTAGCCCCCCTGGCGGGAGTCGCTATATACGAGCAGTACTTC,CASSLAPLAGVAIYEQYF,TRBD2,-,TRBJ2-7,18,TRBV7-6
TGTGCCAGTAGTGCCGACTTGGGGCTAGCCAAAAACATTCAGTACTTC,CASSADLGLAKNIQYF,-,-,TRBJ2-4,16,TRBV19
TGCGCCAGCAGCTTTAATTCACCTGGAACAGTGGGTGAAAAACTGTTTTTT,CASSFNSPGTVGEKLFF,-,-,TRBJ1-4,17,TRBV5-1
TGTGCCAGCAGTTACTCCGGGGTTGCTAATGAAAAACTGTTTTTT,CASSYSGVANEKLFF,-,few,TRBJ1-4,15,TRBV6-2/TRBV6-3
TGTGCCAGCAGCGACAGGGGGCTCTTGAACACCGGGGAGCTGTTTTTT,CASSDRGLLNTGELFF,TRBD1,-,TRBJ2-2,16,TRBV9
TGTGCCAGCAGCCCCTTGACAGGGTGGGTGCAGTACTTC,CASSPLTGWVQYF,TRBD1,few,TRBJ2-7,13,TRBV5-8
TGTGCCAGCAGCCACGGACTAGCGGGAGGGTTTAGCACAGATACGCAGTATTTT,CASSHGLAGGFSTDTQYF,TRBD2,few,TRBJ2-3,18,TRBV7-2
TGTGCCAGCAGCGTAGCAGATGGGGGACAGGGGGGATTGATCGGCTACACCTTC,CASSVADGGQGGLIGYTF,TRBD1,-,TRBJ1-2,18,TRBV9
TGTGCCAGCAGCTTAGATAATGGACAGATCAATCAGCCCCAGCATTTT,CASSLDNGQINQPQHF,-,-,TRBJ1-5,16,TRBV7-8
TGTGCCAGCAGCTTAGGGACAGACCCCTACAATGAGCAGTTCTTC,CASSLGTDPYNEQFF,-,-,TRBJ2-1,15,TRBV11-1
TGTGCCAGCAGTCCGTGGCAGGGGATGCCTAGCAATCAGCCCCAGCATTTT,CASSPWQGMPSNQPQHF,-,-,TRBJ1-5,17,TRBV28
TGTGCCAGCAGCAAAACCAGGGACACTGAAGCTTTCTTT,CASSKTRDTEAFF,-,-,TRBJ1-1,13,TRBV7-8
TGCGCCAGCAGCTTGGCCTCAGGGAGGGGTCAGCCCCAGCATTTT,CASSLASGRGQPQHF,-,few,TRBJ1-5,15,TRBV5-1
TGTGCCATCAGTGAGCGGGGGGGGTTCGGCGAGCAGTACTTC,CAISERGGFGEQYF,TRBD2,-,TRBJ2-7,14,TRBV10-3
TGCAGTGCCCCCGCCGGTCGGACCCAGTACTTC,CSAPAGRTQYF,-,-,TRBJ2-5,11,TRBV20-1
TGTGCCAGCTCCGAGGACAGGGACACTGAAGCTTTCTTT,CASSEDRDTEAFF,TRBD1,-,TRBJ1-1,13,TRBV18
TGTGCCAGTAGGCTAGACTGGAGGGATGGCTACACCTTC,CASRLDWRDGYTF,-,-,TRBJ1-2,13,TRBV19
TGTGCCAGCAGCTTACAGGGGGCGCGCAATTCACCCCTCCACTTT,CASSLQGARNSPLHF,TRBD1,few,TRBJ1-6,15,TRBV5-4
TGCGCCAGCACCACATTGGGGGCGGGAGAGACCCAGTACTTC,CASTTLGAGETQYF,-,-,TRBJ2-5,14,TRBV5-1
TGCGCCAGCACCTGGACAGGGGAAGAAGGCTACACCTTC,CASTWTGEEGYTF,TRBD1,-,TRBJ1-2,13,TRBV10-1
TGTGCCAGCAGCTTACTCGGGAGAGGGAGCACAGATACGCAGTATTTT,CASSLLGRGSTDTQYF,-,-,TRBJ2-3,16,TRBV7-9